A single T cell receptor (beta chain) is shown here with its context. Its target is not known. The protocol was immunoSEQ multiplex PCR, while the TCRdb copy is restricted to in-frame clones and leaves out a portion. The sample yields around 82,000 clones, roughly 91% seen once. CDR3 length: 16 amino acids. Germline V CDR1 and CDR2: KGHSH, LQKENI. V dropped 0 bases and J dropped 3; count of bases not matched to a gene: 2. This record comes from a study of OX40 agonist ivuxolimab in advanced cancers. No patient had autoimmune disease or received systemic immunosuppression. General study points: Among some nonresponders, normalized T-cell clonal expansion was also low.

The material was CD4+ or CD8+ T cells sorted from blood, obtained in a trial of the OX40 agonist ivuxolimab. This chain uses TRBV18 with TRBJ2-1; the match to TRBD2 covers 10 bases. The TCR sequence derives from an adult with an advanced solid tumor such as melanoma, head and neck, liver or kidney cancer. CDR3 coding DNA: TGTGCCAGCTCACCACCGAAGCGGGGGGGCTACAATGAGCAGTTCTTC. As protein: CASSPPKRGGYNEQFF. The full variable domain, completed using reference TRBV18 and TRBJ2-1, is NAGVMQNPRHLVRRRGQEARLRCSPMKGHSHVYWYRQLPEEGLKFMVYLQKENIIDESGMPKERFSAEFPKEGPSILRIQQVVRGDSAAYFCASSPPKRGGYNEQFFGPGTRLTVL.